Listed below are T cell receptor beta chains from one sample, sequenced in a study of cytomegalovirus exposure and HLA in healthy donors. TCRdb's table, derived via immunoSEQ multiplex PCR, lists solely in-frame clones and lacks some. The sample records around 130,000 clones, about 8.6% being singletons. Sequencing was carried out using PBMCs. These receptors came from a woman aged 40 to 55 in good health and CMV-seropositive. The CDR3 runs from the conserved cysteine through the conserved F or W. The order of the fields is J gene, V gene, D gene, clone size, CDR3 DNA, CDR3 protein. The D gene is left open where the match is weak. Size values are once, few and many counts, or a class for expanded clones, and some rows have none.

TRBJ2-1 TRBV27 . few TGTGCCAGCAGTTCCTACAGGGTTAACTACAATGAGCAGTTCTTC CASSSYRVNYNEQFF
TRBJ2-1 TRBV30 TRBD2 . TGTGCCTGGAACCCGGGACTAGCAAAAAGTGAGCAGTTCTTC CAWNPGLAKSEQFF
TRBJ2-5 TRBV5-1 TRBD2 few TGCGCCAGCAGCTTAGGGACTAGCGATGGTGAGACCCAGTACTTC CASSLGTSDGETQYF
TRBJ2-7 TRBV2 TRBD1 few TGTGCCAGCAGTCGTCAAGACAGGGATTCCTACGAGCAGTACTTC CASSRQDRDSYEQYF
TRBJ2-2 TRBV7-6 . few TGTGCCAGCAGCTCACCCGGGGGGCCCACCGGGGAGCTGTTTTTT CASSSPGGPTGELFF
TRBJ2-7 TRBV11-2 . . TGTGCCAGCAGCAACCATTCAATTACAGGATCCTCCTACGAGCAGTACTTC CASSNHSITGSSYEQYF
TRBJ1-5 TRBV6-6 . few TGTGCCAGCAGTTACGCAGGGCATGAAGAGCCCCAGCATTTT CASSYAGHEEPQHF
TRBJ2-1 TRBV10-3 . . TGTGCCATCAGTGGGGCAGGGGAGCAGTTCTTC CAISGAGEQFF
TRBJ2-1 TRBV7-2 . . TGTGCCAGCAGCAGGGACTCTTTCTACAATGAGCAGTTCTTC CASSRDSFYNEQFF
TRBJ1-1 TRBV5-1 . . TGCGCCAGCAGCGCCAGGGGTGACACTGAAGCTTTCTTT CASSARGDTEAFF
TRBJ2-2 TRBV7-9 . few TGTGCCAGCAGCTCGTTAGACGAGGCTATAGGGGAGCTGTTTTTT CASSSLDEAIGELFF
TRBJ2-2 TRBV29-1 . . TGCAGCGTCCTAAATGATAGGGGCACCGGGGAGCTGTTTTTT CSVLNDRGTGELFF
TRBJ1-1 TRBV29-1 TRBD1 few TGCAGCGTAGACGACAGGGAGAACACTGAAGCTTTCTTT CSVDDRENTEAFF
TRBJ2-7 TRBV2 TRBD2 . TGTGCCAGCAGTGAATGGGGGCTAGCGGGGGCCGAGCAGTACTTC CASSEWGLAGAEQYF
TRBJ1-6 TRBV19 . . TGTGCCAGTACCCTGGGGGGTATGGGTTCACCCCTCCACTTT CASTLGGMGSPLHF
TRBJ2-3 TRBV4-1 . . TGCGCCAGCAGCCAAGATGAAGGGGTACCCACAGATACGCAGTATTTT CASSQDEGVPTDTQYF
TRBJ2-1 TRBV7-2 TRBD1 once TGTGCCAGCAGCTTTTTCAGGGGGACGTACAATGAGCAGTTCTTC CASSFFRGTYNEQFF
TRBJ2-3 TRBV19 TRBD1 . TGTGCCAGTAGTAAGGGACAGGGAGGCACAGATACGCAGTATTTT CASSKGQGGTDTQYF
TRBJ1-2 TRBV27 TRBD1 . TGTGCCAGCAGTTTAAACAGGGGTCCTAACTATGGCTACACCTTC CASSLNRGPNYGYTF
TRBJ2-3 TRBV6-5 . . TGTGCTAGCAGTGACAGGACAAATACGCAGTATTTT CASSDRTNTQYF
TRBJ1-6 TRBV18 TRBD1 few TGTGCCAGCTCGCGTGACTGGGACAGAGAAAATTCACCCCTCCACTTT CASSRDWDRENSPLHF
TRBJ2-7 TRBV6-5 TRBD1 . TGTGCCAGCAGCCGGGACAGTTACTACGAGCAGTACTTC CASSRDSYYEQYF
TRBJ1-3 TRBV5-6 . . TGTGCCAGCAGCTTCACAGGGAACTCTGGAAACACCATATATTTT CASSFTGNSGNTIYF
TRBJ2-2 TRBV30 TRBD1 . TGTGCCTGGAGTGAGGGACAGGGGAACACCGGGGAGCTGTTTTTT CAWSEGQGNTGELFF
TRBJ1-4 TRBV6-1 TRBD1 . TGTGCCAGCTGCCCGGACAGGGGATTTCTTCTGTTTTTT CASCPDRGFLLFF
TRBJ1-2 TRBV6-1 TRBD1 few TGTGCCAGCAGTGACGAGCTCAGGGGGTATGGCTACACCTTC CASSDELRGYGYTF
TRBJ1-1 TRBV15 TRBD1 . TGTGCCACCAGCAGGGGGGACAGTGAAGCTTTCTTT CATSRGDSEAFF
TRBJ2-7 TRBV25-1 . . TGTGCCAGCAGAGACTACAGGGACTACGAGCAGTACTTC CASRDYRDYEQYF
TRBJ1-1 TRBV28 TRBD1 few TGTGCCACCAATGGGGGGACAGGGTACGCTGAAGCTTTCTTT CATNGGTGYAEAFF
TRBJ1-2 TRBV7-9 TRBD1 few TGTGCCAGCAGCCGGGACAGGGAATGGTCTGGTGGCTACACCTTC CASSRDREWSGGYTF
TRBJ1-6 TRBV2 . few TGTGCCAGCAGTGAGGGGGGGGCCTTTAATTCACCCCTCCACTTT CASSEGGAFNSPLHF
TRBJ1-4 TRBV19 TRBD1 . TGTGCCAGTACAAAGAGCAGGGGGCTTGGTAATGAAAAACTGTTTTTT CASTKSRGLGNEKLFF
TRBJ1-1 TRBV6-5 . . TGTGCCAGCACCCTAGGGAGGTATGGCACTGAAGCTTTCTTT CASTLGRYGTEAFF
TRBJ1-5 TRBV7-2 . few TGTGCCAGCAGCTTAGTGGGTACTAGTCAGCCCCAGCATTTT CASSLVGTSQPQHF
TRBJ2-7 TRBV10-2 TRBD1 few TGCGCCAGCAGCACAAAGGACAGGGGGCCAGGGTCGGGCTACGAGCAGTACTTC CASSTKDRGPGSGYEQYF
TRBJ2-3 TRBV13 . few TGTGCCAGCAGCTTATCTAGCACAGATGCGCAGTATTTT CASSLSSTDAQYF
TRBJ1-5 TRBV29-1 TRBD1 . TGCAGCGTGGCCGAGGGGGCTAGCAATCAGCCCCAGCATTTT CSVAEGASNQPQHF
TRBJ1-2 TRBV5-6 TRBD1 few TGTGCCAGCAGCCCAGGACAGGGGCAGAACTATGGCTACACCTTC CASSPGQGQNYGYTF
TRBJ2-7 TRBV2 TRBD1 . TGTGCCAGCACCCCCCGGACAGGTGAAACCTCCGAGCAGTACTTC CASTPRTGETSEQYF
TRBJ1-4 TRBV30 TRBD1 few TGTGCCTGGAGCCGCAGGGGGCGACCTAATGAAAAACTGTTTTTT CAWSRRGRPNEKLFF
TRBJ2-2 TRBV5-1 . . TGCGCCAGCAGCTTCGCACAGGGTCTTTACACCGGGGAGCTGTTTTTT CASSFAQGLYTGELFF
TRBJ2-7 TRBV15 TRBD2 . TGTGCCACCAGCAGACGAGCGGGACTCCTTTACGAGCAGTACTTC CATSRRAGLLYEQYF
TRBJ1-1 TRBV29-1 TRBD1 . TGCAGCGTCCTGACAGGGGGGAACACTGAAGCTTTCTTT CSVLTGGNTEAFF
TRBJ2-3 TRBV7-9 TRBD2 . TGTGCCAGCAGCCCCCCCGGGGGGGGAGGCACAGATACGCAGTATTTT CASSPPGGGGTDTQYF
TRBJ2-3 TRBV6-1 TRBD1 few TGTGCCAGCACTACAGGGGGTAACGCAGATACGCAGTATTTT CASTTGGNADTQYF
TRBJ2-1 TRBV12-5 . . TGTGCTAGTGGTTTGGTAGCAGGGTACAATGAGCAGTTCTTC CASGLVAGYNEQFF
TRBJ1-1 TRBV5-3 . . TGTGCCAGAAGCCGCAGGATCCTGAACACTGAAGCTTTCTTT CARSRRILNTEAFF
TRBJ2-2 TRBV29-1 . few TGCAGCGTGTGGACAGTGAGAGGGGAGCTGTTTTTT CSVWTVRGELFF
TRBJ2-1 TRBV7-9 TRBD2 few TGTGCCAGCAGCTTATTCGGGGGGGGCTTCTACAATGAGCAGTTCTTC CASSLFGGGFYNEQFF
TRBJ2-7 TRBV5-4 . . TGTGCCAGCAGCCCCCGAACCGGGTATGAGCAGTACTTC CASSPRTGYEQYF